This T cell receptor beta chain was identified during a study of cytomegalovirus exposure and HLA in healthy donors. V lost 2 bases and J lost 5, with 4 bases in between. The CDR3 has 12 amino acids. The germline CDR1 and CDR2 sequences are MNHEY and SVGAGI. A multiplex PCR was run with 60 Vbeta primers and 13 Jbeta primers. The repertoire was sequenced with immunoSEQ multiplex PCR; TCRdb's copy has only in-frame clones and lacks some. Among approximately 280,000 clones, 70% to 90% were seen once, and the ten largest hold 2% to 3%. The sample taken for sequencing was PBMCs. The V and J genes are TRBV6-5 and TRBJ2-1; no reliable D call. This clonotype was sampled from a woman aged 18-29 years in good health and CMV-seronegative. CDR3 in DNA: TGTGCCAGCAGTTACGGCCACAATGAGCAGTTCTTC. Protein product: CASSYGHNEQFF.